These T cell receptor beta chains were read from a single sample in a study of identical twins. TCRdb re-called the 5' RACE reads with MiXCR, one entry per CDR3 protein. Here the sample spans 1.5 million to 2 million distinct CDR3 sequences, around 33% being singletons. Sequencing was done on a sample of cord blood. These receptors were obtained from a newborn girl in good health. Each CDR3 is given without its conserved first and last residue. Each record gives: V gene, clone size, CDR3 protein. Only some rows state a clone size, as once, few, many or a class for expanded clones.

>TRBV20-1|once
SAEFLESTDTQY
>TRBV4-2|NA
ASSPRTTLAKNIQY
>TRBV4-1|NA
ASRPWGVANTEAF
>TRBV29-1|many
SVATATGQYEQY
>TRBV28|NA
ATYGGHSNQPQH
>TRBV27|NA
ASSFRVGTGLATNEKLF
>TRBV5-1|NA
ASRLEGPYGYT
>TRBV20-1|few
SAQTGGGRETQY
>TRBV2|few
ASSAGGSEQPQH
>TRBV4-1|NA
ASSQDSLRAGQGGMNRAF
>TRBV5-1|NA
ASSLDFSERDEQF
>TRBV12-3/TRBV12-4|NA
ASSVSGATYNEQF
>TRBV5-1|few
ASSYLNNSPLH
>TRBV27|many
ASSLFPSGSSYEQY
>TRBV20-1|NA
SATTVVYSNQPQH
>TRBV18|few
ASSPPSGGSYEQY
>TRBV19|NA
ASSIPGTGYTEAF
>TRBV29-1|few
SVEVHYNSPLH
>TRBV4-1|NA
ASSQLGRAYEQF
>TRBV20-1|few
SARDSYFVMDTQY
>TRBV10-3|few
AIRETVNSPLH
>TRBV18|NA
ASSPSFGGEQF
>TRBV6-1|NA
ASSEYRTGNDYGYT
>TRBV20-1|NA
NARLGKLF
>TRBV27|NA
ASSGAGLAKDIQY
>TRBV9|NA
ASSVGGPLGHEQY
>TRBV28|NA
AIKVDPYEQY
>TRBV11-1|NA
ASSLTGVGPISYGYT
>TRBV9|NA
ASSKRRTVGNSPPH
>TRBV20-1|few
SAQRTATSGYT
>TRBV3-1|NA
ASSHATLYEQY
>TRBV6-6|NA
ASSYSSKETQY
>TRBV20-1|NA
SARDQGLASEQF
>TRBV19|NA
ASSIGTGATEAF
>TRBV5-1|few
ASSLEALPYGYT
>TRBV3-1|few
ASSPSQGARGANVLT
>TRBV4-1|many
ASSRNRVEPQH
>TRBV5-1|few
ASSSGTSGRISNEQF
>TRBV6-2/TRBV6-3|NA
ASSTGTSGGGYNEQF
>TRBV29-1|NA
SVESLLAGLWVPNEQF
>TRBV7-6|NA
ASSSREYYGYT
>TRBV10-3|NA
AISGTLVANEQY
>TRBV4-1|NA
ASSRLPGPNEQY
>TRBV6-1|NA
ASRVTGWGDQPQH
>TRBV20-1|NA
SAGQGLAGYNEQF